This T cell receptor beta chain originates from a study of blood T cell repertoires in COVID-19. On the study more broadly: The cDNA or gDNA used as material had been derived from T cells, B-cell-depleted T cells, or PBMCs.

Germline V gene sequence: CDR1 ENHRY, CDR2 SYGVKD. Trimming cost V 6 bases and J 9 bases; bases outside gene matches: 13. The CDR3 extends over 16 amino acids. Here immunoSEQ multiplex PCR was the method, and the copy in TCRdb shows in-frame clones only, minus some. This table has approximately 300,000 clones, approximately 84% appearing once. Seattle-derived patients entered the study during active infection and were followed longitudinally. This sequence was found in a person in their 70s with COVID-19, enrolled during active disease. Material: peripheral blood. This rearrangement joins TRBV10-3 to TRBJ2-1; 11 nucleotides line up with TRBD2. CDR3 nucleotide sequence: TGTGCCATCAGCCAACCTACACTAGCGGGAGATGGTGAGCAGTTCTTC. Its translation is CAISQPTLAGDGEQFF.